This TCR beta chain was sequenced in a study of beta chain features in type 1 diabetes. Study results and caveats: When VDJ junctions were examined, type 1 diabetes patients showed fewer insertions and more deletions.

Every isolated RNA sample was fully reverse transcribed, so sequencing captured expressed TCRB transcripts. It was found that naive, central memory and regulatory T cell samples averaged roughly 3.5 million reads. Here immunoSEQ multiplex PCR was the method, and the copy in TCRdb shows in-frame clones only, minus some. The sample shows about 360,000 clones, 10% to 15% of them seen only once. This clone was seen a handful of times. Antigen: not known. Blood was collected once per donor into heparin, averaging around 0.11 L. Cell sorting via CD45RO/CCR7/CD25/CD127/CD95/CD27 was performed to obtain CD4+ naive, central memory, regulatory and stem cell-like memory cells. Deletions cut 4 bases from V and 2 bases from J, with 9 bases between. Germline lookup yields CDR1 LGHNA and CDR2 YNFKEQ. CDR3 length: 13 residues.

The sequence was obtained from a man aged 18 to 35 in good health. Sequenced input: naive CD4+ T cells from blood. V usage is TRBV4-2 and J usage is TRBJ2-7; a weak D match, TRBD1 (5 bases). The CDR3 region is CASSPDSPYEQYF. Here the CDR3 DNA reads TGTGCCAGCAGCCCCGACAGTCCCTACGAGCAGTACTTC.